The TCR beta chain under discussion was sequenced for a study of blood T cells in healthy people across ages. Study-level findings and limits: A roughly linear age-dependent decrease characterized TCR beta diversity per million T cells.

This clonotype was seen more than once but under ten times. The antigen is not known. A J-beta primer mix and a sample-barcoded 5' primer were used in a second PCR of about 7 to 12 cycles. From each sample, at least 3 million paired-end reads containing CDR3 were obtained. TCRdb analysed the 5' RACE reads with MiXCR anew, one entry per CDR3 protein. The top ten hold over 20% of the sample, which has about 970,000 distinct CDR3 sequences, roughly 50% seen once. Per sample, no less than 5 micrograms of total RNA were extracted. Material: blood. The sequence was obtained from a woman aged 55-69 years in good health.

DNA for the CDR3: TGTGCCAGCACCCACCCCACACAGGGGGCTGTAATGAACACTGAAGCTTTCTTT. It specifies CASTHPTQGAVMNTEAFF. The gene calls are TRBV4-2 and TRBJ1-1, with TRBD1 identical over 9 bases. Germline lookup yields CDR1 LGHNA and CDR2 YNFKEQ. The CDR3 is made up of 18 amino acids. With 7 bases clipped from V and 0 bases from J, the junction kept 15 bases outside the gene matches.